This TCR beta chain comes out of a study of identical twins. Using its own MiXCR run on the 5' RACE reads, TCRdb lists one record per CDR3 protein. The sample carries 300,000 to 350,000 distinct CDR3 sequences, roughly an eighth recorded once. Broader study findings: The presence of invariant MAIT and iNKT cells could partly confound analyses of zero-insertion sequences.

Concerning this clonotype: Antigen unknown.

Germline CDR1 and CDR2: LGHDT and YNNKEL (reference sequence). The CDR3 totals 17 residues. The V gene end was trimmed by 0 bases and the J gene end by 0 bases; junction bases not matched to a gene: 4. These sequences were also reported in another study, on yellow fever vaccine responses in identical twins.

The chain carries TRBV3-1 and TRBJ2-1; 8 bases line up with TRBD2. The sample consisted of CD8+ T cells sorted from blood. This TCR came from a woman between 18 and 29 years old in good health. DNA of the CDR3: TGTGCCAGCAGCCAAGATCCGGGGGGGGTCTCCTACAATGAGCAGTTCTTC. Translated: CASSQDPGGVSYNEQFF.